This record concerns one T cell receptor (beta chain) sequence. The sample belongs to a study of OX40 agonist ivuxolimab in advanced cancers. The CDR3 extends over 15 amino acids. Trimming pared 5 bases from V and 0 bases from J, leaving 11 bases between. Germline V gene lookup returns CDR1 LNHDA and CDR2 SQIVND (reference sequence). The assay was immunoSEQ multiplex PCR, and TCRdb's table has in-frame clones only and misses some. The sample records 55,000 to 75,000 clones, roughly nine tenths being singletons. The sample in question was CD4+ or CD8+ T cells sorted from blood, obtained in a trial of the OX40 agonist ivuxolimab. J is TRBJ2-4 and V is TRBV19; D not certain. The TCR comes from an adult with an advanced solid tumor such as melanoma, head and neck, liver or kidney cancer. The CDR3, as DNA: TGTGCCAGTAGTCCGGACGTCCTAGCCAAAAACATTCAGTACTTC. Amino acids: CASSPDVLAKNIQYF.